Listed below are T cell receptor beta chains from one sample, sequenced in a study of shared clonotypes between healthy human individuals. Profiling relied on immunoSEQ multiplex PCR, and the TCRdb table lists in-frame clones only, not all of them. The repertoire holds hundreds of thousands of clones, with around 96% as singletons. The specimen sequenced was naive CD4+ T cells sorted from blood. The receptors were sampled from a woman aged 30 to 39 in good health. Both conserved end residues are part of each CDR3. Fields, in order: clone size, D gene, J gene, V gene, CDR3 protein, CDR3 DNA. D genes are given only for firm matches. Clone size appears in some rows only: once, few, many, or a class for an expanded clone.

clone_size: NA
d_call: TRBD2
j_call: TRBJ2-1
v_call: TRBV5-5
cdr3_aa: CASSLAGVSSGRGGSFF
cdr3_nt: TGTGCCAGCAGCTTGGCCGGGGTTTCCAGCGGGAGAGGGGGATCGTTCTTC

clone_size: NA
d_call: TRBD2
j_call: TRBJ2-5
v_call: TRBV5-1
cdr3_aa: CASSLGTSGKAWETQYF
cdr3_nt: TGCGCCAGCAGCCTTGGCACTAGCGGGAAGGCTTGGGAGACCCAGTACTTC

clone_size: NA
d_call: NA
j_call: TRBJ1-3
v_call: TRBV28
cdr3_aa: CASSATLGRRTGNTIYF
cdr3_nt: TGTGCCAGCAGTGCCACTTTGGGGCGCCGGACTGGAAACACCATATATTTT

clone_size: NA
d_call: TRBD2
j_call: TRBJ2-7
v_call: TRBV5-1
cdr3_aa: CASSLLAGVSEQYF
cdr3_nt: TGCGCCAGCAGCTTACTAGCGGGAGTGAGTGAGCAGTACTTC

clone_size: NA
d_call: NA
j_call: TRBJ2-1
v_call: TRBV5-1
cdr3_aa: CASSFRERDIQFF
cdr3_nt: TGCGCCAGCAGCTTCCGCGAGCGGGACATCCAGTTCTTC

clone_size: NA
d_call: TRBD2
j_call: TRBJ2-7
v_call: TRBV10-3
cdr3_aa: CAISEPGLAAYEQYF
cdr3_nt: TGTGCCATCAGTGAACCAGGACTAGCGGCCTACGAGCAGTACTTC

clone_size: NA
d_call: TRBD1
j_call: TRBJ2-3
v_call: TRBV10-3
cdr3_aa: CAISESRDRNTDTQYF
cdr3_nt: TGTGCCATCAGTGAGTCCCGGGACAGAAACACAGATACGCAGTATTTT

clone_size: once
d_call: TRBD1
j_call: TRBJ2-7
v_call: TRBV2
cdr3_aa: CATGTGTGPYEQYF
cdr3_nt: TGTGCCACCGGAACCGGGACAGGGCCCTACGAGCAGTACTTC

clone_size: once
d_call: NA
j_call: TRBJ2-7
v_call: TRBV5-1
cdr3_aa: CASSPRGTLTGLHSLSYEQYF
cdr3_nt: TGCGCCAGCAGCCCCCGGGGGACCTTAACGGGCCTCCACTCCCTCTCCTACGAGCAGTACTTC

clone_size: NA
d_call: TRBD2
j_call: TRBJ2-1
v_call: TRBV2
cdr3_aa: CASGASGRATEQFF
cdr3_nt: TGTGCCAGCGGTGCTAGCGGGAGGGCCACTGAGCAGTTCTTC

clone_size: few
d_call: NA
j_call: TRBJ2-1
v_call: TRBV20-1
cdr3_aa: CSARTYNEQFF
cdr3_nt: TGCAGTGCTAGAACCTACAATGAGCAGTTCTTC

clone_size: once
d_call: NA
j_call: TRBJ1-4
v_call: TRBV6-6
cdr3_aa: CASSSTGTSIGKLFF
cdr3_nt: TGTGCCAGCAGTTCAACCGGGACCTCAATTGGAAAACTGTTTTTT

clone_size: NA
d_call: TRBD1
j_call: TRBJ2-7
v_call: TRBV28
cdr3_aa: CASSATGDRPYEQYF
cdr3_nt: TGTGCCAGCAGTGCCACAGGGGATCGGCCCTACGAGCAGTACTTC

clone_size: NA
d_call: NA
j_call: TRBJ1-3
v_call: TRBV5-1
cdr3_aa: CASSLGDSGNTIYF
cdr3_nt: TGCGCCAGCAGCTTGGGAGATTCTGGAAACACCATATATTTT

clone_size: NA
d_call: NA
j_call: TRBJ2-3
v_call: TRBV18
cdr3_aa: CASDGQQADTQYF
cdr3_nt: TGTGCCAGCGACGGCCAGCAAGCAGATACGCAGTATTTT

clone_size: once
d_call: NA
j_call: TRBJ2-7
v_call: TRBV7-7
cdr3_aa: CASSLGGRGRSEQYF
cdr3_nt: TGTGCCAGCAGCTTAGGGGGCCGGGGGCGATCCGAGCAGTACTTC

clone_size: once
d_call: NA
j_call: TRBJ2-2
v_call: TRBV21-1
cdr3_aa: CASSKDRVGYGTGELFF
cdr3_nt: NA

clone_size: NA
d_call: NA
j_call: TRBJ1-3
v_call: TRBV27
cdr3_aa: CASSSHAPGNTIYF
cdr3_nt: TGTGCCAGCAGTTCTCATGCCCCCGGAAACACCATATATTTT

clone_size: NA
d_call: NA
j_call: TRBJ2-1
v_call: TRBV11-2
cdr3_aa: CASSPIRTNEQFF
cdr3_nt: TGTGCCAGCAGCCCTATCAGGACCAATGAGCAGTTCTTC

clone_size: NA
d_call: NA
j_call: TRBJ1-3
v_call: TRBV5-8
cdr3_aa: CASSRVLNSGNTIYF
cdr3_nt: TGTGCCAGCAGCAGGGTCCTGAACTCTGGAAACACCATATATTTT

clone_size: once
d_call: NA
j_call: TRBJ1-1
v_call: TRBV12-5
cdr3_aa: CASGLMGDHEAFF
cdr3_nt: TGTGCTAGTGGTTTAATGGGGGATCATGAAGCTTTCTTT

clone_size: NA
d_call: NA
j_call: TRBJ2-4
v_call: TRBV11-2
cdr3_aa: CASSLDFRIAKNIQYF
cdr3_nt: TGTGCCAGCAGCTTAGATTTCCGGATAGCCAAAAACATTCAGTACTTC

clone_size: NA
d_call: NA
j_call: TRBJ2-2
v_call: TRBV11-2
cdr3_aa: CASSLTASGELFF
cdr3_nt: TGTGCCAGCAGCTTAACGGCGTCCGGGGAGCTGTTTTTT

clone_size: NA
d_call: NA
j_call: TRBJ2-5
v_call: TRBV7-6
cdr3_aa: CASSSHQETQYF
cdr3_nt: TGTGCCAGCAGCTCCCACCAAGAGACCCAGTACTTC

clone_size: NA
d_call: NA
j_call: TRBJ1-2
v_call: TRBV28
cdr3_aa: CASSFGVQVYYGYTF
cdr3_nt: TGTGCCAGCAGTTTTGGGGTCCAGGTCTACTATGGCTACACCTTC

clone_size: NA
d_call: TRBD1
j_call: TRBJ1-2
v_call: TRBV9
cdr3_aa: CASSTHRGSGYGYTF
cdr3_nt: TGTGCCAGCAGCACGCACAGGGGAAGTGGCTATGGCTACACCTTC

clone_size: NA
d_call: TRBD1
j_call: TRBJ2-7
v_call: TRBV13
cdr3_aa: CASRGTGIDYEQYF
cdr3_nt: TGTGCCAGCAGGGGGACAGGGATAGACTACGAGCAGTACTTC

clone_size: NA
d_call: NA
j_call: TRBJ2-6
v_call: TRBV28
cdr3_aa: CASTLGSSGANVLTF
cdr3_nt: TGTGCCAGCACCCTGGGTTCCTCTGGGGCCAACGTCCTGACTTTC

clone_size: NA
d_call: TRBD1
j_call: TRBJ2-7
v_call: TRBV4-1
cdr3_aa: CASSRRDRDYEQYF
cdr3_nt: TGCGCCAGCAGCCGCCGGGACAGGGACTACGAGCAGTACTTC

clone_size: NA
d_call: TRBD1
j_call: TRBJ2-7
v_call: TRBV7-8
cdr3_aa: CASSLGQGAYYEQYF
cdr3_nt: TGTGCCAGCAGCTTAGGTCAGGGGGCCTACTACGAGCAGTACTTC

clone_size: NA
d_call: NA
j_call: TRBJ1-3
v_call: TRBV7-9
cdr3_aa: CASSLGGLSGNTIYF
cdr3_nt: TGTGCCAGCAGCTTGGGAGGGCTTTCTGGAAACACCATATATTTT

clone_size: NA
d_call: TRBD2
j_call: TRBJ2-4
v_call: TRBV6-6
cdr3_aa: CASSPGLAGNIQYF
cdr3_nt: TGTGCCAGCAGTCCGGGACTAGCGGGGAACATTCAGTACTTC

clone_size: NA
d_call: NA
j_call: TRBJ2-7
v_call: TRBV2
cdr3_aa: CASSAFYEQYF
cdr3_nt: TGTGCCAGCAGTGCCTTCTACGAGCAGTACTTC

clone_size: NA
d_call: TRBD2
j_call: TRBJ2-1
v_call: TRBV9
cdr3_aa: CASSVDLREVTEQFF
cdr3_nt: TGTGCCAGCAGCGTAGACCTGCGGGAGGTTACTGAGCAGTTCTTC

clone_size: NA
d_call: NA
j_call: TRBJ2-1
v_call: TRBV5-4
cdr3_aa: CASSRMAHVQFF
cdr3_nt: TGTGCCAGCAGCCGTATGGCCCACGTGCAGTTCTTC

clone_size: NA
d_call: NA
j_call: TRBJ1-4
v_call: TRBV27
cdr3_aa: CASSSREGEKLFF
cdr3_nt: TGTGCCAGCAGTTCCAGGGAGGGTGAAAAACTGTTTTTT

clone_size: NA
d_call: TRBD1
j_call: TRBJ2-7
v_call: TRBV5-8
cdr3_aa: CASSLAGTGAYEQYF
cdr3_nt: TGTGCCAGCAGCTTGGCCGGGACAGGGGCCTACGAGCAGTACTTC

clone_size: NA
d_call: NA
j_call: TRBJ1-4
v_call: TRBV27
cdr3_aa: CASSLSYNEKLFF
cdr3_nt: TGTGCCAGCAGTTTGAGTTATAATGAAAAACTGTTTTTT

clone_size: once
d_call: TRBD1
j_call: TRBJ2-1
v_call: TRBV27
cdr3_aa: CASSSKTGGAYNEQFF
cdr3_nt: TGTGCCAGCAGTTCGAAGACAGGGGGCGCCTACAATGAGCAGTTCTTC

clone_size: NA
d_call: NA
j_call: TRBJ1-1
v_call: TRBV6-5
cdr3_aa: CASWGARNTEAFF
cdr3_nt: TGTGCCAGCTGGGGGGCCCGGAACACTGAAGCTTTCTTT

clone_size: NA
d_call: TRBD2
j_call: TRBJ2-7
v_call: TRBV30
cdr3_aa: CAWSQRGGRLYEQYF
cdr3_nt: TGTGCCTGGAGCCAACGGGGCGGGAGGCTCTACGAGCAGTACTTC